One sample yielded the 11 T cell receptor beta chains listed below, sequenced in a study of blood T cell repertoires in COVID-19. Sequencing used immunoSEQ multiplex PCR; TCRdb keeps in-frame clones, though not all of them. The sample holds about 74,000 clones; around 82% are singletons and the top ten take around a sixth. Specimen: peripheral blood. These TCRs come from a human donor in a cohort sampled during active COVID-19.

The chain uses TRBV2 and TRBJ1-2, with 7 nucleotides matching TRBD1. The CDR3 totals 14 residues. Trimming took 7 bases from V and 4 from J; bases not matched to a gene: 9. Germline values: CDR1 SNHLY, CDR2 FYNNEI. The CDR3 is CASKPDRESYGYTF. CDR3 sequence (DNA): TGTGCCAGCAAGCCAGACAGGGAGAGCTATGGCTACACCTTC. Combining the CDR3 with reference TRBV2 and TRBJ1-2 gives the whole variable domain EPEVTQTPSHQVTQMGQEVILRCVPISNHLYFYWYRQILGQKVEFLVSFYNNEISEKSEIFDDQFSVERPDGSNFTLKIRSTKLEDSAMYFCASKPDRESYGYTFGSGTRLTVV.

This clone turned up a few times. The chain uses TRBV6-5 and TRBJ2-7; D is undetermined. CDR1 MNHEY and CDR2 SVGAGI come from the germline V gene. The CDR3 has 13 residues. With 5 bases removed from V and 3 bases from J, the gap between germline ends came to 11 bases. The CDR3 is CASSPEAHYEQYF. CDR3 bases: TGTGCCAGCAGTCCAGAGGCCCACTACGAGCAGTACTTC.

In its sample, this clone was seen a few times. The chain carries TRBV7-2 and TRBJ1-5; D unresolved. Deletions cut 1 base from V and 1 base from J, with 8 bases between. The CDR3 totals 15 residues. The V gene's germline CDR1 is SGHTA and CDR2 FQGNSA. CDR3 sequence reads: CASSLGSTSNQPQHF. The DNA of the CDR3 is TGTGCCAGCAGCTTAGGGTCCACAAGCAATCAGCCCCAGCATTTT.

This sequence joins TRBV5-5 and TRBJ2-7, with 9 nucleotides matching TRBD1. Trimming cost V 4 bases and J 2 bases; bases outside gene matches: 4. This CDR3 comprises 14 residues. Germline values: CDR1 SGHKS, CDR2 YYEKEE (reference sequence). CDR3 sequence: CASSRTGGTYEQYF. CDR3 sequence (DNA): TGTGCCAGCAGCCGCACAGGGGGCACCTACGAGCAGTACTTC.

This rearrangement joins TRBV18 to TRBJ1-6; possibly TRBD1 for D (5 bases). The CDR3 has 15 amino acids. V lost 3 bases, J lost 5 bases, and 11 bases lay in between. CDR1 KGHSH and CDR2 LQKENI come from the germline V gene. The CDR3 loop is CASSPQDSHNSPLHF. In DNA, the CDR3 is TGTGCCAGCTCACCCCAAGACAGTCATAATTCACCCCTCCACTTT.

This clone was picked up a small number of times. The DNA for the CDR3 is TGCAGCGTGGCGACAGGGGTCATGAACACTGAAGCTTTCTTT. It specifies CSVATGVMNTEAFF. The V gene is TRBV29-1, the J gene TRBJ1-1, with 8 bases fitting TRBD1. Germline CDR1 reads SQVTM; CDR2 reads ANQGSEA. The J segment lost 0 bases and the V segment lost 6 bases, leaving 6 bases of the junction unmatched. The CDR3 totals 14 residues.

This clone was detected only once. The CDR3 sequence: CASSLRLDNYEQYF. In DNA, the CDR3 is TGTGCCAGCAGCCTGCGACTAGACAACTACGAGCAGTACTTC. This chain links TRBV5-5 with TRBJ2-7, with TRBD2 as a possible D gene (6 bases). V was shortened by 4 bases and J by 3 bases, with 14 bases between the two germline ends. Germline V gene sequence: CDR1 SGHKS, CDR2 YYEKEE (reference sequence). The CDR3 runs 14 residues.

The CDR3 region is CASSLETSGYNEQFF. The CDR3 DNA reads as TGCGCCAGCAGCTTGGAGACTAGCGGGTACAATGAGCAGTTCTTC. The rearrangement uses TRBV5-1 and TRBJ2-1; 10 bases are a match to TRBD2. Per germline, CDR1 SGHRS and CDR2 YFSETQ. CDR3 length: 15 amino acids. V lost 0 bases, J lost 4 bases, and 1 base stayed unmatched.

This clone was detected once. The chain combines TRBV9 with TRBJ2-3; D is unclear. Germline assignment: CDR1 SGDLS and CDR2 YYNGEE. The CDR3 is 14 residues long. The V gene lost 6 bases and the J gene lost 2 bases, with 13 bases spanning the gap. CDR3 bases: TGTGCCAGCACCGGCGGCCCATACACAGATACGCAGTATTTT. Translation gives CASTGGPYTDTQYF.

The chain joins TRBV19 to TRBJ2-2; 7 bases agree with TRBD1. J gave up 0 bases and V 5 bases, and 3 bases lay outside the gene matches. Germline V CDR1 and CDR2: LNHDA, SQIVND (reference sequence). The CDR3 totals 15 residues. CDR3 protein: CASSSDRANTGELFF. The CDR3 nucleotides read TGTGCCAGTAGTTCCGACAGGGCGAACACCGGGGAGCTGTTTTTT.

The rearrangement uses TRBV5-1 and TRBJ2-7; D gene ambiguous. The CDR3 extends over 13 amino acids. Germline V lookup: CDR1 SGHRS, CDR2 YFSETQ. Between the trimmed V and J ends, which lost 0 bases and 0 bases, there was a span of 4 bases. The chain's CDR3 is CASSLGVSYEQYF. CDR3 bases: TGCGCCAGCAGCTTGGGAGTCTCCTACGAGCAGTACTTC.